These 5 T cell receptor beta chains came from one sample sequenced in a study of T-cell reconstitution after alpha-beta-depleted transplantation in children. A library of TCRbeta sequences, prepared with unique molecular identifiers, was generated. Via MiXCR, TCRdb re-called the PCR reads, giving one row per CDR3 protein. This table has 450,000 to 500,000 distinct CDR3 sequences, approximately 13% appearing once. This specimen consisted of PBMCs from the stem cell graft donor, obtained from the stem cell graft. The receptor source for this set is a human donor who donated a stem cell graft to a child with combined immunodeficiency.

The rearrangement uses TRBV7-8 and TRBJ2-1, with 7 bases matching TRBD2. The CDR3 runs 19 residues. Germline trimming cut 2 bases from V and 6 bases from J; bases unmatched to any gene: 19. Germline CDR1 reads SGHVS; CDR2 reads FQNEAQ. This CDR3 reads CASSLLALSSGFLGNEQFF. The CDR3, as DNA: TGTGCCAGCAGCTTATTGGCGCTGTCTAGCGGATTTTTGGGCAATGAGCAGTTCTTC.

This clonotype was found once. This CDR3 is CASSLRGWRYEQYF. The CDR3 DNA reads as TGTGCCAGCAGCCTCCGGGGGTGGCGCTACGAGCAGTACTTC. This rearrangement joins TRBV27 to TRBJ2-7; perhaps TRBD2 as D (6 bases). Trimming took off 6 bases at V and 3 bases at J, with 15 bases between the two ends. Germline V lookup: CDR1 MNHEY, CDR2 SMNVEV (reference sequence). The CDR3 covers 14 residues.

This clonotype was counted only a few times. The chain is built from TRBV7-2 and TRBJ1-1; perhaps TRBD1 as D (5 bases). This CDR3 comprises 15 residues. Germline CDR1 reads SGHTA; CDR2 reads FQGNSA. Trimming removed 0 bases from V and 10 bases from J, with 18 bases in between. The CDR3 here is CASSLAWMPGGVAFF. CDR3 in DNA: TGTGCCAGCAGCTTAGCGTGGATGCCGGGGGGGGTAGCTTTCTTT.

The table lists this clonotype with many counts. The CDR3 loop reads CASSQDGGGSYNEQFF. The CDR3 DNA sequence: TGCGCCAGCAGCCAAGACGGGGGCGGGTCCTACAATGAGCAGTTCTTC. The chain joins TRBV4-3 to TRBJ2-1; D could derive from TRBD1 or TRBD2 (6 bases each). The CDR3 extends over 16 amino acids. The ends were cut back, 0 bases at V and 1 base at J, with 10 bases in the middle. The germline V gene encodes CDR1 LGHNA and CDR2 YSLEER.

The chain is built from TRBV20-1 and TRBJ2-3; 10 positions agree with TRBD2. The CDR3 extends over 15 amino acids. Germline V gene data show CDR1 as DFQATT and CDR2 as SNEGSKA (reference sequence). Losses at the gene ends were 5 bases for V and 2 bases for J; bases not matched to a gene: 7. CDR3 in amino acids: CSAAGLALNTDTQYF. In DNA form, the CDR3 reads TGCAGTGCTGCGGGACTAGCGCTGAACACAGATACGCAGTATTTT.